This T cell receptor beta chain was retrieved from a study of CD8+CD57+ T cells in acquired aplastic anemia. Study-wide background: The sorted CD4+ and CD8+ cells yielded an average roughly 3 ug of DNA. Study observations and caveats: Patients and healthy controls showed no significant CD8+ Simpson's diversity difference.

Profiling of TCR beta VDJ combinations and CDR3 sequences used genomic DNA as template. TCRdb re-analysed the reads in MiXCR, keeping a single row per CDR3 protein. The sample yields 200,000 to 300,000 distinct CDR3 sequences, roughly 80% seen once. The sequenced patients had an expansion of CD8+CD57+ cells seen by flow cytometry. As a group, the patients uniformly had severe acquired aplastic anemia. Concerning this clonotype: The antigen is unknown.

The V gene lost 0 bases and the J gene lost 17 bases, with 22 bases spanning the gap. The CDR3 spans 15 residues. CDR1 is SGHVS and CDR2 is FNYEAQ in the germline V gene. The receptor was derived from a human donor with aplastic anemia. The source material was sorted CD4+, CD8+, or CD8+CD57+ T cells (not recorded which) from PBMCs. The chain combines TRBV7-6 with TRBJ1-4; D unclear. In nucleotides, the CDR3 is TGTGCCAGCAGCTTAGCACCCACAGATAATGAAAAATTTTTTTTT. Amino acids: CASSLAPTDNEKFFF. The full variable domain, its missing parts supplied by reference TRBV7-6 and TRBJ1-4, is GAGVSQSPRYKVTKRGQDVALRCDPISGHVSLYWYRQALGQGPEFLTYFNYEAQQDKSGLPNDRFSAERPEGSISTLTIQRTEQRDSAMYRCASSLAPTDNEKFFFGSGTQLSVL.